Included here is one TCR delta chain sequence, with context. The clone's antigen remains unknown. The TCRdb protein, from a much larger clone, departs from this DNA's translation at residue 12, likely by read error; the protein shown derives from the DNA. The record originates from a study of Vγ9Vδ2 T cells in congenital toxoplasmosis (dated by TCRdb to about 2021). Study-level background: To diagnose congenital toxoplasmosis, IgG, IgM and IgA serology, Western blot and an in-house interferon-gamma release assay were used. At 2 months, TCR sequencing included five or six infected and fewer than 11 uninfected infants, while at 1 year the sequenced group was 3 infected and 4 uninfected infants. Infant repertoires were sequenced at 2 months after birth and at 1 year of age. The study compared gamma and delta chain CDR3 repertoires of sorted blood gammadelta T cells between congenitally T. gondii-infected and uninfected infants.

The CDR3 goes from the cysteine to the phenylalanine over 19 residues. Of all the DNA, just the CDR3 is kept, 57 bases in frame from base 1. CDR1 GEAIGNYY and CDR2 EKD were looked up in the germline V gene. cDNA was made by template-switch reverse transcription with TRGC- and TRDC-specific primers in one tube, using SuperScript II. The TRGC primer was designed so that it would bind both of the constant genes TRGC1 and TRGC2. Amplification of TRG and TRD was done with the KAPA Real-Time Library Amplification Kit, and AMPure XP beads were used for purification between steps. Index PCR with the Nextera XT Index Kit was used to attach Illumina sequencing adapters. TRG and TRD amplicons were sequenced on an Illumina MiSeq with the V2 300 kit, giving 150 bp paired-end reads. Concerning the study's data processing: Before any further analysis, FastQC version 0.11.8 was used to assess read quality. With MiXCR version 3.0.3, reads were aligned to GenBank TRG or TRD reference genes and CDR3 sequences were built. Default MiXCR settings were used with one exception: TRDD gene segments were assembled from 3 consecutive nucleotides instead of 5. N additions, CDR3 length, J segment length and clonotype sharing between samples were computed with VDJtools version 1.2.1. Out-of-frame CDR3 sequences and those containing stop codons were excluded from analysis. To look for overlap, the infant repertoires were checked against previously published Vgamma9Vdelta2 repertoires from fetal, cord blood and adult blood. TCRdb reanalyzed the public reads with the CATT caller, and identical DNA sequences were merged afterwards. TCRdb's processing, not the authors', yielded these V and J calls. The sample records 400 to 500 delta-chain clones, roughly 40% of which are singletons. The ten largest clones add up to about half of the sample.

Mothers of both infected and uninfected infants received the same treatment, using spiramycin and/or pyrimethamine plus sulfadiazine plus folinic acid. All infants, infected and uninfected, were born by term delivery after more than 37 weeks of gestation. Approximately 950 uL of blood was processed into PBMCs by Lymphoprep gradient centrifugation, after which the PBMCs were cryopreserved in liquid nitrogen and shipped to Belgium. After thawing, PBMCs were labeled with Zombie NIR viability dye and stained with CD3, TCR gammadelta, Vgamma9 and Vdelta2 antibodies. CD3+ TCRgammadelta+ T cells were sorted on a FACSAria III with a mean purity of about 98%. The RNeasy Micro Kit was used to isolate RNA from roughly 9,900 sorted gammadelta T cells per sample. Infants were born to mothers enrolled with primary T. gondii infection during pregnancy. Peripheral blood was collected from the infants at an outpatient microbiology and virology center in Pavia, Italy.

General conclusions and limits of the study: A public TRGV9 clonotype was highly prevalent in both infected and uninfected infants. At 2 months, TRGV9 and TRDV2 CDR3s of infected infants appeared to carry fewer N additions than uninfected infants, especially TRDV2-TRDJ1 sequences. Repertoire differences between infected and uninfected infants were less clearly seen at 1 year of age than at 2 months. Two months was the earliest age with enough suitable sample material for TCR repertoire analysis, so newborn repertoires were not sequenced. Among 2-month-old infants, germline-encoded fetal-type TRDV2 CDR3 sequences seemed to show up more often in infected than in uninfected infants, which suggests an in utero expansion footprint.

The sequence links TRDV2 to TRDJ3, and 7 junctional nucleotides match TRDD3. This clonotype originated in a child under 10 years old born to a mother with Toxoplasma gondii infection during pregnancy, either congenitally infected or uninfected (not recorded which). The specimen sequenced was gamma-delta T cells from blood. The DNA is TGTGCCTGTGACACGCTACTGGGGAACCCCTCCTTGGACACCCGACAGATGTTTTTC. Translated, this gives CACDTLLGNPSLDTRQMFF.